Listed below are T cell receptor beta chains from one sample, sequenced in a study of blood T cell repertoires in COVID-19. Generated by immunoSEQ multiplex PCR, the TCRdb table keeps only in-frame clones and is missing some. The table includes roughly 140,000 clones, around 84% detected once. The sequencing input was peripheral blood. These receptors originate from a woman between 50 and 59 years old in a cohort sampled during active or convalescent COVID-19. The CDR3 runs from the conserved cysteine through the conserved F or W. The order of the fields is clone size, V gene, D gene, CDR3 length, J gene, CDR3 protein, CDR3 DNA. A D gene is named only where the DNA matches it firmly. Size is omitted from some rows. Given values are once, few, many or a class for expanded clones.

NA	TRBV10-3	NA	13	TRBJ2-3	CAIRGQSTDTQYF	TGTGCCATCAGGGGGCAGAGCACAGATACGCAGTATTTT
NA	TRBV6-5	NA	14	TRBJ1-1	CASSPSMMNTEAFF	TGTGCCAGCAGTCCATCTATGATGAACACTGAAGCTTTCTTT
NA	TRBV7-8	NA	15	TRBJ1-2	CASSPSNRAGYGYTF	TGTGCCAGCAGCCCCAGCAACCGGGCGGGGTATGGCTACACCTTC
once	TRBV29-1	TRBD1	15	TRBJ2-1	CSVVLSSGTDNEQFF	TGCAGCGTTGTTCTTTCTTCTGGGACAGACAATGAGCAGTTCTTC
few	TRBV3-1/TRBV3-2	NA	12	TRBJ2-5	CASSHRSGDGYF	TGTGCCAGCAGCCACAGAAGCGGTGACGGGTACTTC
once	TRBV3-1/TRBV3-2	TRBD1	16	TRBJ1-1	CASSPTGGVLNTEAFF	TGTGCCAGCAGCCCGACAGGGGGGGTTTTGAACACTGAAGCTTTCTTT
few	TRBV27	TRBD1	14	TRBJ1-6	CASGDRIYNSPLHF	TGTGCCAGTGGGGACAGGATATATAATTCACCCCTCCACTTT
NA	TRBV10-2	NA	15	TRBJ2-7	CASTGWRAGPYEQYF	TGCGCCAGCACAGGTTGGCGGGCGGGGCCCTACGAGCAGTACTTC
NA	TRBV19	NA	14	TRBJ1-2	CASSRTAPSYGYTF	TGTGCCAGTAGTAGGACAGCCCCTAGCTATGGCTACACCTTC
NA	TRBV6-5	TRBD2	13	TRBJ2-1	CASRGTSENEQFF	TGTGCCAGCAGAGGGACTAGCGAGAATGAGCAGTTCTTC
NA	TRBV7-9	NA	14	TRBJ1-5	CASSPVGGNQPQHF	TGTGCCAGCAGCCCCGTCGGGGGCAATCAGCCCCAGCATTTT
NA	TRBV25-1	TRBD1	15	TRBJ1-5	CASGKYRGLNQPQHF	TGTGCCAGCGGAAAATACAGGGGGCTTAATCAGCCCCAGCATTTT
NA	TRBV28	TRBD1	15	TRBJ1-5	CASSLDRVDNQPQHF	TGTGCCAGCAGCCTAGACAGGGTAGACAATCAGCCCCAGCATTTT
NA	TRBV12-5	TRBD2	12	TRBJ2-1	CASGGLVNEQFF	TGTGCTAGTGGTGGACTAGTCAATGAGCAGTTCTTC
NA	TRBV19	NA	15	TRBJ1-5	CASSIHEFFNQPQHF	TGTGCCAGTAGTATTCACGAGTTTTTCAATCAGCCCCAGCATTTT
once	TRBV2	TRBD1	19	TRBJ1-5	CASTQERTGVGFGNQPQHF	TGTGCCAGCACTCAAGAAAGGACAGGCGTGGGTTTTGGCAATCAGCCCCAGCATTTT
NA	TRBV6-5	NA	15	TRBJ2-7	CASRHGTGGSYEQYF	TGTGCCAGCAGACACGGGACCGGGGGAAGCTACGAGCAGTACTTC
NA	TRBV5-1	TRBD1	15	TRBJ2-5	CASSLAPGGRETQYF	TGCGCCAGCAGCTTGGCCCCAGGGGGCAGGGAGACCCAGTACTTC
few	TRBV27	NA	15	TRBJ1-1	CASRRETGFNTEAFF	TGTGCCAGCAGGAGAGAGACAGGTTTTAACACTGAAGCTTTCTTT
NA	TRBV11-2	NA	14	TRBJ2-7	CASSLGFGPDEQYF	TGTGCCAGCAGCTTAGGATTTGGCCCTGACGAGCAGTACTTC
NA	TRBV3-1/TRBV3-2	NA	16	TRBJ2-1	CASSFGIDSSYNEQFF	TGTGCCAGCAGCTTTGGGATTGACAGCTCCTACAATGAGCAGTTCTTC
NA	TRBV10-3	NA	16	TRBJ1-1	CAISEQALDMNTEAFF	TGTGCCATCAGTGAACAGGCGCTGGACATGAACACTGAAGCTTTCTTT
NA	TRBV3-1/TRBV3-2	TRBD2	17	TRBJ2-7	CASSQGPWTSGTYEQYF	TGTGCCAGCAGCCAAGGGCCCTGGACTAGCGGTACCTACGAGCAGTACTTC
NA	TRBV4-1	NA	14	TRBJ1-5	CASSQAGRGQPQHF	TGCGCCAGCAGCCAAGCGGGGAGGGGTCAGCCCCAGCATTTT